The present T cell receptor (beta chain) was sequenced within a study of CD8 T cells in Susac syndrome. After extraction with the RNeasy kit, roughly 0.45 to 1 ug of the RNA was reverse transcribed using random hexamers. The amplification used immunoSEQ multiplex PCR on TCR beta CDR3; it spanned 54 Vbeta and 13 Jbeta. MiXCR, run by TCRdb on the immunoSEQ multiplex PCR reads, gives a single entry per CDR3 protein. The sample holds 150,000 to 180,000 distinct CDR3 sequences, roughly 94% seen once. This clonotype was observed a single time. V shed 6 bases and J shed 3 bases, with 5 bases lying between them. CDR1 is KGHDR, CDR2 SFDVKD, per germline. The CDR3 sequence is 11 residues long. The authors negatively isolated CD8+ and CD4+ T cells and FACS-enriched TEMRA cells.

The chain is built from TRBV24-1 and TRBJ2-7; D is ambiguous. The material sequenced was CD8+ T cells from PBMCs. The clonotype originates from a human donor with multiple sclerosis. CDR3 in DNA: TGTGCCACCAGTCTGGGCTACGAGCAGTACTTC. Protein product: CATSLGYEQYF.